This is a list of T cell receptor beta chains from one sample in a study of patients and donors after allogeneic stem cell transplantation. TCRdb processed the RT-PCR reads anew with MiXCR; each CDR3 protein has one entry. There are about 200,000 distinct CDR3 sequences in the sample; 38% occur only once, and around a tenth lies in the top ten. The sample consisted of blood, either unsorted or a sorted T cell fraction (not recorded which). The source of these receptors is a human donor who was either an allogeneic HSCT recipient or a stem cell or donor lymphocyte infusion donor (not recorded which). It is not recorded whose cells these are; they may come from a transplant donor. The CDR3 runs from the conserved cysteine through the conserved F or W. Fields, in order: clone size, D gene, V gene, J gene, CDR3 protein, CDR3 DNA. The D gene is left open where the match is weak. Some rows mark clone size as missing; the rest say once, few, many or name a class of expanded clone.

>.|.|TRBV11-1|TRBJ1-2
CASSLSPAGIGYTF
TGTGCCAGCAGTTTATCCCCCGCAGGGATTGGCTACACCTTC
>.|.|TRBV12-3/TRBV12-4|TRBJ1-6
CASSLAGTNSPLHF
TGTGCCAGCAGTTTGGCTGGGACTAATTCACCCCTCCACTTT
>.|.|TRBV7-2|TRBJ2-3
CASSLAGTAVGVTQYF
TGTGCCAGCAGCTTGGCCGGGACGGCGGTAGGTGTTACGCAGTATTTT
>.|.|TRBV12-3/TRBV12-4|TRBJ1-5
CASSLGSNSNQPQHF
TGTGCCAGCAGTTTGGGCAGTAATAGCAATCAGCCCCAGCATTTT
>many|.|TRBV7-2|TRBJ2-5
CASSLAQAGAGETQYF
TGTGCCAGCAGCTTAGCGCAGGCAGGGGCAGGAGAGACCCAGTACTTC
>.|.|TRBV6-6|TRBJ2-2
CASSYSTRRSTGELFF
TGTGCCAGCAGTTACTCGACGCGGCGGTCAACCGGGGAGCTGTTTTTT
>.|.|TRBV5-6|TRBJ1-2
CASIEVGRNYGYTF
TGTGCCAGCATCGAAGTGGGGCGAAACTATGGCTACACCTTC
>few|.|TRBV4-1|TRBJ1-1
CASSHTMTGNTEAFF
TGCGCCAGCAGCCATACGATGACAGGGAACACTGAAGCTTTCTTT
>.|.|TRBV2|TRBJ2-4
CASSEVVPAKNIQYF
TGTGCCAGCAGTGAGGTGGTCCCAGCCAAAAACATTCAGTACTTC
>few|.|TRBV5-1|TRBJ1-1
CASSGKQGGNTEAFF
TGCGCCAGCAGCGGAAAACAGGGTGGGAACACTGAAGCTTTCTTT
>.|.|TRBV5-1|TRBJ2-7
CAGAADPNPYEQYF
TGCGCTGGGGCAGCGGATCCCAATCCCTACGAGCAGTACTTC
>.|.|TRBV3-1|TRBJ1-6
CASSQGRGHSPLHF
TGTGCCAGCAGCCAAGGACGGGGCCATTCACCCCTCCACTTT
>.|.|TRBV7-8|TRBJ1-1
CASSLVSGILNTEAFF
TGTGCCAGCAGCTTAGTTTCAGGGATCCTGAACACTGAAGCTTTCTTT
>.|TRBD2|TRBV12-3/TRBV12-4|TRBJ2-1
CASSLGGGGWNEQFF
TGTGCCAGCAGTTTAGGTGGCGGGGGGTGGAATGAGCAGTTCTTC
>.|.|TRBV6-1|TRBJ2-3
CASSEALGLLFTDTQYF
TGTGCCAGCAGTGAAGCCTTGGGACTCCTCTTCACAGATACGCAGTATTTT
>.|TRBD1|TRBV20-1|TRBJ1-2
CSASRDRPNYGYTF
TGCAGTGCTAGCCGGGACAGACCTAACTATGGCTACACCTTC
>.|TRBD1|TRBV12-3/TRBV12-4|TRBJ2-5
CASKTGEETQYF
TGTGCCAGCAAAACAGGGGAAGAGACCCAGTACTTC
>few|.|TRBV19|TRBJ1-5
CASSEGSIGNQPQHF
TGTGCCAGTAGTGAGGGCAGCATAGGAAATCAGCCCCAGCATTTT
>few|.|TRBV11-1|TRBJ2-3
CASSPRTASTQYF
TGTGCCAGCAGCCCCCGGACAGCCTCTACGCAGTATTTT
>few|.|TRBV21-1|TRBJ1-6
CASSKRVCNSPLHF
TGTGCCAGCAGCAAACGTGTGTGCAATTCACCCCTCCACTTT
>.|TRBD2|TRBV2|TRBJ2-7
CASSALAGGHPYEQYF
TGTGCCAGCAGTGCCCTTGCGGGGGGCCATCCCTACGAGCAGTACTTC
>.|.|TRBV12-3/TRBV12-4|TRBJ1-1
CASSRINRISDTEAFF
TGTGCCAGCAGCCGAATCAACCGGATAAGTGACACTGAAGCTTTCTTT
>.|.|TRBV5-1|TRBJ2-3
CASSLKNTGTGRTDTQYF
TGCGCCAGCAGCCTAAAAAACACTGGGACTGGGCGCACAGATACGCAGTATTTT
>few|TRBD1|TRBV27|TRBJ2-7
CASSKQGEGAYEQYF
TGTGCCAGCAGCAAACAGGGGGAAGGAGCCTACGAGCAGTACTTC
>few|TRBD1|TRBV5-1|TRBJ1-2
CASSLATGGIYGYTF
TGCGCCAGCAGCTTGGCCACAGGGGGCATCTATGGCTACACCTTC
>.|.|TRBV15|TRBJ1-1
CATTSRSAVMNTEAFF
TGTGCCACCACCAGCAGGTCAGCCGTCATGAACACTGAAGCTTTCTTT